One and the same sample provided the 25 T cell receptor beta chains below, sequenced in a study of metastatic and nonmetastatic thyroid tumors. TCRdb reprocessed the PCR reads using MiXCR. The sample includes tens of thousands of clones, roughly an eighth of them seen just once. Patients underwent thyroid surgery, and none had received any treatment before it. The sample consisted of tumor tissue. The receptors stem from a female donor with papillary thyroid cancer or a benign thyroid nodule (not recorded which). Some clones in this sample may be carry-over from other donors' samples.

A few counts support this clone. This rearrangement joins TRBV11-2 to TRBJ2-7, with 7 bases matching TRBD1. Germline V gene data show CDR1 as SGHAT and CDR2 as FQNNGV. The CDR3 loop spans 12 amino acids. The trim removed 7 bases at V and 3 bases at J, leaving 3 bases unmatched. The CDR3 nucleotides read TGTGCCAGCAAACCAGGGGGCTACGAGCAGTACTTC. Translating it yields CASKPGGYEQYF.

This clone was detected a few times. Given a much more abundant clone one base away, this may be a read error. This chain links TRBV15 with TRBJ2-2; D is undetermined. CDR1 is LNHNV and CDR2 is YYDKDF in the germline V gene (reference sequence). The CDR3 loop spans 14 amino acids. For the CDR3, the DNA is TGTGCCACCAGCAGTGGCGGATTCACCGTGGAGCTGTTTTTT. It specifies CATSSGGFTVELFF.

This clone was found many times. This chain joins TRBV19 and TRBJ2-7, with TRBD2 as a possible D gene (6 bases). V lost 4 bases, J lost 6 bases, and 7 bases lay in between. The CDR3 is 11 residues long. Germline V lookup: CDR1 LNHDA, CDR2 SQIVND (reference sequence). CDR3 DNA: TGTGCCAGTAGTAACGGGGGCGAGCAGTACTTC. Protein sequence: CASSNGGEQYF. Full variable domain (rest looked up from reference TRBV19 and TRBJ2-7): DGGITQSPKYLFRKEGQNVTLSCEQNLNHDAMYWYRQDPGQGLRLIYYSQIVNDFQKGDIAEGYSVSREKKESFPLTVTSAQKNPTAFYLCASSNGGEQYFGPGTRLTVT.

This clone occurred many times. The chain has TRBV20-1 and TRBJ2-5, with 8 bases that match TRBD1. Germline V gives CDR1 DFQATT, CDR2 SNEGSKA (reference sequence). V dropped 1 base and J dropped 5; count of bases not matched to a gene: 6. The CDR3 runs 14 residues. As DNA, the CDR3 is TGCAGTGCTAGAGTTTACAGGGGGACGGAGACCCAGTACTTC. Translating it yields CSARVYRGTETQYF.

This clone occurred many times. The junction and the germline gene differ at one end; a read error may be behind it. The chain has TRBV7-7 and TRBJ2-2; maybe TRBD1 (6 bases). This CDR3 contains 13 residues. Looked up from germline, CDR1 is SSHAT and CDR2 is FNYEAQ (reference sequence). The CDR3 DNA sequence: TGTGCTAGCAGCTTGACAGGCACCGGGGAGCTGTTTTTT. Protein product: CASSLTGTGELFF.

This clone was picked up many times. This may stem from a read error, because a much larger clone lies one nucleotide away. The genes are TRBV28 and TRBJ1-6; D gene uncertain. Germline V gives CDR1 MDHEN, CDR2 SYDVKM. This CDR3 region has 14 residues. Trimming pared 8 bases from V and 4 bases from J, leaving 12 bases between. For the CDR3, the DNA is TGTGCCAGCCGTCCTGTGACTTATAATTCACCCCTCCACTTT. Its translation is CASRPVTYNSPLHF.

In the case of this clone: This may be a read error, as it is one base from a much larger clone. The chain is built from TRBV12-3 or TRBV12-4 and TRBJ2-2, with no clear D. This CDR3 region has 13 residues. CDR3 residues: CASSFRWTVELFF. The CDR3, as DNA: TGTGCCAGCAGTTTTCGATGGACCGTGGAGCTGTTTTTT.

This clone was seen at least ten times. V is TRBV19 and J is TRBJ1-2; 9 nucleotides align to TRBD1. The CDR3 has 16 residues. After removal of 4 bases from V and 4 bases from J, the junction contained 10 bases not matched to a gene. Germline CDR1 reads LNHDA; CDR2 reads SQIVND (reference sequence). CDR3 nucleotide sequence: TGTGCCAGTAGTAACCTTCCCGGGACAGGGCTCTATGGCTACACCTTC. Translating it yields CASSNLPGTGLYGYTF. Complete variable domain (other parts from reference TRBV19 and TRBJ1-2): DGGITQSPKYLFRKEGQNVTLSCEQNLNHDAMYWYRQDPGQGLRLIYYSQIVNDFQKGDIAEGYSVSREKKESFPLTVTSAQKNPTAFYLCASSNLPGTGLYGYTFGSGTRLTVV.

Turning to this clone: A single base separates this from a much larger clone, so it may be a read error. The rearrangement links TRBV3-1 to TRBJ2-7; TRBD1 aligns across 10 bases. V trimming: 7 bases; J trimming: 1 base; junction bases outside the gene matches: 13. Germline values: CDR1 LGHDT, CDR2 YNNKEL (reference sequence). The CDR3 runs to 17 residues. The DNA of the CDR3 is TGTGCCAGCATCCGGACAGGGGGACGAAGCGAGTCCTACGAGCAGTACTTC. Its translation: CASIRTGGRSESYEQYF.

The V and J genes are TRBV14 and TRBJ2-4; D call uncertain. Trimming shortened V by 2 bases and J by 1 base, and 6 bases separated the two germline ends. The length of the CDR3 is 14 residues. The germline gives CDR1 SGHDN, CDR2 FVKESK. This chain's CDR3 is CASSQLQAKNIQYF. CDR3 coding DNA: TGTGCCAGCAGCCAACTGCAGGCCAAAAACATTCAGTACTTC.

In this sample, this clone turned up a few times. A much larger clone lies a single base off, so this may be a read error. The rearrangement links TRBV19 to TRBJ2-1; D gene uncertain. The CDR3 spans 15 residues. Germline V gives CDR1 LNHDA, CDR2 SQIVND (reference sequence). In DNA, the CDR3 is TGTGTCAGTAGTCCACGACCGTACTCCCTCGGGGAGCAGTTCTTC. Its translation: CVSSPRPYSLGEQFF.

This chain links TRBV20-1 with TRBJ2-3, with 9 bases that match TRBD1. Unmatched junction bases numbered 10, after V lost 5 bases and J lost 1 base. There are 16 residues in the CDR3. CDR1 is DFQATT and CDR2 is SNEGSKA in the germline V gene (reference sequence). The DNA for the CDR3 is TGCAGTGCTGTGTGGGACAGGGTGTGGGGCACAGATACGCAGTATTTT. Residues: CSAVWDRVWGTDTQYF.

Ten or more counts support this clone. The chain links TRBV28 to TRBJ1-2, with TRBD1 identical over 10 bases. V gave up 4 bases and J gave up 1 base; unmatched junction bases: 3. This CDR3 has 15 residues. CDR1 is MDHEN, CDR2 SYDVKM, per germline. The CDR3 DNA is TGTGCCAGCAGTTCCGGACAGGGGGATAACTATGGCTACACCTTC. It codes for CASSSGQGDNYGYTF.

This chain joins TRBV18 and TRBJ1-2, with D perhaps TRBD1 (5 bases). Trimming stripped 2 bases from V and 3 bases from J, with 13 bases between. Germline values: CDR1 KGHSH, CDR2 LQKENI. The CDR3 consists of 15 residues. CDR3 residues: CASSPGGRAYYGYTF. As DNA, the CDR3 is TGTGCCAGCTCACCAGGAGGCAGGGCCTACTATGGCTACACCTTC.

This clone was counted many times. The rearrangement joins TRBV6-5 to TRBJ1-4; TRBD1 agrees at 7 bases. Germline values: CDR1 MNHEY, CDR2 SVGAGI. There are 17 residues in the CDR3. Germline trimming cut 3 bases from V and 2 bases from J; bases unmatched to any gene: 9. The chain's CDR3 is CASSYLTGVSTNEKLFF. Written as DNA, the CDR3 is TGTGCCAGCAGTTATCTTACAGGGGTGTCGACTAATGAAAAACTGTTTTTT.

By sample share, this clone is medium-sized (0.01 to 0.1%). The chain uses TRBV18 and TRBJ1-2; no definite D call. This CDR3 comprises 15 residues. Germline CDR1 reads KGHSH; CDR2 reads LQKENI. Trimming took 0 bases from V and 0 from J, leaving 8 bases between them. CDR3 protein: CASSPPSQSNYGYTF. CDR3 nucleotide sequence: TGTGCCAGCTCACCACCGTCCCAATCTAACTATGGCTACACCTTC. Supplemented by reference TRBV18 and TRBJ1-2, the full variable domain reads NAGVMQNPRHLVRRRGQEARLRCSPMKGHSHVYWYRQLPEEGLKFMVYLQKENIIDESGMPKERFSAEFPKEGPSILRIQQVVRGDSAAYFCASSPPSQSNYGYTFGSGTRLTVV.

Many counts were recorded for this clone. The gene calls are TRBV29-1 and TRBJ2-5; TRBD1 agrees at 9 bases. Germline loops: CDR1 SQVTM, CDR2 ANQGSEA. The trim removed 7 bases at V and 4 bases at J, leaving 4 bases unmatched. The CDR3 has 12 amino acids. The CDR3 loop reads CSGGQGLETQYF. CDR3 nucleotide sequence: TGCAGCGGGGGACAGGGCCTAGAGACCCAGTACTTC.

This clone was detected many times. This chain links TRBV9 with TRBJ2-3; D may correspond to TRBD1 or TRBD2 (5 bases each). V was pared by 0 bases and J by 0 bases, with 14 bases between. The CDR3 is made up of 17 amino acids. Germline-derived CDR1 and CDR2 are SGDLS and YYNGEE. CDR3 nucleotides: TGTGCCAGCAGCGTAGGAGTTCGGGGCGGGAGCACAGATACGCAGTATTTT. Protein: CASSVGVRGGSTDTQYF.

Ten or more counts support this clone. The rearrangement links TRBV6-1 to TRBJ1-6, with TRBD1 matching 8 bases. Germline V gene lookup returns CDR1 MNHNS and CDR2 SASEGT. V gave up 6 bases and J gave up 8 bases; unmatched junction bases: 9. The CDR3 runs to 15 residues. The CDR3 reads CASRPRGLTDSPLHF. CDR3 coding DNA: TGTGCCAGCAGACCCAGGGGGCTCACGGATTCACCCCTCCACTTT.

This clone was found many times. The V and J genes are TRBV3-1 and TRBJ1-1; no reliable D call. Trimming removed 1 base at V and 10 bases at J, with 16 bases between. The CDR3 is 14 residues long. Looked up from germline, CDR1 is LGHDT and CDR2 is YNNKEL (reference sequence). The CDR3 DNA reads TGTGCCAGCAGCCAAGTTGAAAGGGCTTCGGTAGCTTTCTTT. This codes for CASSQVERASVAFF. Based on the CDR3 plus reference TRBV3-1 and TRBJ1-1, the full variable domain is DTAVSQTPKYLVTQMGNDKSIKCEQNLGHDTMYWYKQDSKKFLKIMFSYNNKELIINETVPNRFSPKSPDKAHLNLHINSLELGDSAVYFCASSQVERASVAFFGQGTRLTVV.

This clone was counted between two and nine times. Since a much larger clone is just one base distant, this may be a read error. The chain combines TRBV6-1 with TRBJ2-7, with D perhaps matching TRBD1 (5 bases). This CDR3 has 11 amino acids. V was cut by 8 bases and J by 7 bases, with 12 bases left in between. Germline CDR1 and CDR2: MNHNS and SASEGT. The CDR3 is CASEGVWEQYF. As DNA, the CDR3 is TGTGCCAGCGAAGGGGTGTGGGAGCAGTACTTC.

The chain links TRBV7-2 to TRBJ2-7, with D perhaps matching TRBD2 (6 bases). The V gene lost 6 bases and the J gene lost 4 bases, with 16 bases spanning the gap. The germline V gene has CDR1 SGHTA and CDR2 FQGNSA. This CDR3 region has 14 residues. CDR3 sequence reads: CASSFGRGLYEQYF. The CDR3 region has the DNA TGTGCCAGCAGTTTCGGTCGGGGACTTTACGAGCAGTACTTC.

As for this clone: A read error is possible here, since a much larger clone lies one base away. The chain is built from TRBV6-4 and TRBJ2-3; D is undetermined. The CDR3 has 15 amino acids. V was cut by 5 bases and J by 2 bases, with 14 bases left in between. Germline CDR1 MRHNA, CDR2 SNTAGT. CDR3 bases: TGTGCCAGCAGTAAGGGTGCTTCTATCACAGATACGCAGTATTTT. Translation gives CASSKGASITDTQYF.

The V call is TRBV12-3 or TRBV12-4, the J call TRBJ2-2; the D gene is possibly TRBD1 (6 bases). CDR3 size: 14 residues. V gave up 6 bases and J gave up 4 bases, with 12 bases separating them. In DNA, the CDR3 is TGTGCCAGCAGATACAGGGAGCGCACCGGGGAGCTGTTTTTT. Translated, it gives CASRYRERTGELFF.

This clone was counted ten times or more. The sample holds other DNA sequences that translate to the same CDR3. V usage is TRBV12-3 or TRBV12-4 and J usage is TRBJ2-7; 8 bases fit TRBD2. This CDR3 comprises 14 residues. Trimming took 5 bases from V and 2 from J; bases not matched to a gene: 5. The CDR3 loop is CASSLQRGPYEQYF. The CDR3 DNA is TGTGCCAGCAGTCTCCAGCGGGGGCCCTACGAGCAGTACTTC.